The text below deals with one TCR beta chain. The data stem from a study of blood T cell repertoires in COVID-19. V lost 6 bases to trimming and J lost 2 bases; unmatched junction nucleotides: 3. The length of the CDR3 is 14 residues. CDR1 and CDR2 (germline): SEHNR, FQNEAQ (reference sequence). Measured with immunoSEQ multiplex PCR; TCRdb has only the in-frame clones, and not every one. The repertoire holds roughly 91,000 clones, with 80% to 85% as singletons. The chain joins TRBV7-9 to TRBJ2-5, with 10 bases identical to TRBD2. The TCR sequence derives from a man between 65 and 85 years old with active or convalescent COVID-19. Sequenced material: peripheral blood. CDR3 region: CASSLAGAQETQYF. CDR3 bases: TGTGCCAGCAGTCTAGCGGGAGCACAAGAGACCCAGTACTTC.